This TCR beta chain was sequenced during a study of T-cell reconstitution after alpha-beta-depleted transplantation in children. Study-level findings and limits: Newly made T cells mostly supplied T-cell counts and diversity one year after transplant.

On this clonotype: Its target is unknown.

Researchers prepared the TCRbeta library using unique molecular identifiers, the study reports. In TCRdb, the PCR reads were re-called with MiXCR into one record per CDR3 protein. Here the sample spans about 460,000 distinct CDR3 sequences, over 9.5% being singletons. The CDR3 has 15 residues. V lost 5 bases to trimming and J lost 2 bases; unmatched junction nucleotides: 5. CDR1 is LNHNV and CDR2 is YYDKDF in the germline V gene (reference sequence). The sequence was collected from a female patient between 2 and 15 years old who had a stem cell transplant for aplastic anemia, so the T cells may come from the graft donor. J is TRBJ2-7 and V is TRBV15, with TRBD2 matching over 11 bases. Material: PBMCs, mostly from graft donor cells, obtained 180 days after TCRalphabeta/CD19-depleted stem cell transplant. The CDR3 protein is CATSRGLADAYEQYV. CDR3 coding DNA: TGTGCCACCAGCCGGGGACTAGCGGATGCCTACGAGCAGTACGTC.